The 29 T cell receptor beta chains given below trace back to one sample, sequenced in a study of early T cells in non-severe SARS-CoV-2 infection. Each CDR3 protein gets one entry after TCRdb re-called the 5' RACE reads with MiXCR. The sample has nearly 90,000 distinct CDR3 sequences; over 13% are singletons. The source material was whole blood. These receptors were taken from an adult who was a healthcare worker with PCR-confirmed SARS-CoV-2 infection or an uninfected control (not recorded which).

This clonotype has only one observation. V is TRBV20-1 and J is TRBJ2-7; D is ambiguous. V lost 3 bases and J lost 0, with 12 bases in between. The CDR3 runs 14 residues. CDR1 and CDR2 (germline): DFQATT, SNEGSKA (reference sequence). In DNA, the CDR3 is TGCAGTGCTAGTAAGCCCACCATCTCCTACGAGCAGTACTTC. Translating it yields CSASKPTISYEQYF.

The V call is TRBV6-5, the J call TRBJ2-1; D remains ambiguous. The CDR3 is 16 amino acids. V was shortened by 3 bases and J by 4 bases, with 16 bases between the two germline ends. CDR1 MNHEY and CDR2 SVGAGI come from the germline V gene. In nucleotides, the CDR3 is TGTGCCAGCAGTTATGGAGTTCGGACGATTTACAATGAGCAGTTCTTC. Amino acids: CASSYGVRTIYNEQFF.

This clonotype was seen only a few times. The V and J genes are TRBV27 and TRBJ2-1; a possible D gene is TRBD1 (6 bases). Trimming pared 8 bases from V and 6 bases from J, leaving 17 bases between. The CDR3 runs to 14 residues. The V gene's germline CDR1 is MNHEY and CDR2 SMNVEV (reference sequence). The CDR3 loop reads CASGSEGVINEQFF. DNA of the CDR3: TGTGCCAGCGGGTCCGAGGGGGTCATCAATGAGCAGTTCTTC.

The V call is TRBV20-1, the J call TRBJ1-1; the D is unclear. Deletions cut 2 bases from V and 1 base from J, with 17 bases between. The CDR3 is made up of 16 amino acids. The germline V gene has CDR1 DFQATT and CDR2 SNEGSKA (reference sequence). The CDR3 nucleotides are TGCAGTGCTAGACCCCCCGGCAGGCCTTCGAACACTGAAGCTTTCTTT. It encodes CSARPPGRPSNTEAFF.

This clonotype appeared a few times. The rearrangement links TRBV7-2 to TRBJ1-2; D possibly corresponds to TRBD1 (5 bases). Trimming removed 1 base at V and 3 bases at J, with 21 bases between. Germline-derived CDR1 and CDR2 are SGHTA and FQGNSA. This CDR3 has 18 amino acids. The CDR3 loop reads CASSLDTGVTGADYGYTF. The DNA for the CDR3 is TGTGCCAGCAGCTTAGATACGGGGGTAACAGGAGCGGACTATGGCTACACCTTC.

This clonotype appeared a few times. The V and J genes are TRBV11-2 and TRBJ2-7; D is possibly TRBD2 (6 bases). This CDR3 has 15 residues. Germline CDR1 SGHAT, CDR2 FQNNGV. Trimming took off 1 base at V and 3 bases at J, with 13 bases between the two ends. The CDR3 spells CASSLGIAANYEQYF. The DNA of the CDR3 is TGTGCCAGCAGCTTAGGTATAGCGGCAAACTACGAGCAGTACTTC.

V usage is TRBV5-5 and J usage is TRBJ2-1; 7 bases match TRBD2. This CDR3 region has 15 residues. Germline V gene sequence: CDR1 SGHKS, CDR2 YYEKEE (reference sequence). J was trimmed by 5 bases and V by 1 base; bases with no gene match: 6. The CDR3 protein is CASSLSAGVNNEQFF. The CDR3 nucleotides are TGTGCCAGCAGCTTGAGCGCGGGAGTGAACAATGAGCAGTTCTTC. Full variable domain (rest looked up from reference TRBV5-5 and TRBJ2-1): DAGVTQSPTHLIKTRGQQVTLRCSPISGHKSVSWYQQVLGQGPQFIFQYYEKEERGRGNFPDRFSARQFPNYSSELNVNALLLGDSALYLCASSLSAGVNNEQFFGPGTRLTVL.

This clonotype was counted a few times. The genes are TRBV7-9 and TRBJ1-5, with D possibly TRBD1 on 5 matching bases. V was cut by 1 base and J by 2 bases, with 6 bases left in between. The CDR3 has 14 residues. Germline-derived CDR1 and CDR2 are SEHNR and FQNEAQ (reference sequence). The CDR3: CASSLVGGNQPQHF. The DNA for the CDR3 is TGTGCCAGCAGCTTAGTAGGGGGCAATCAGCCCCAGCATTTT.

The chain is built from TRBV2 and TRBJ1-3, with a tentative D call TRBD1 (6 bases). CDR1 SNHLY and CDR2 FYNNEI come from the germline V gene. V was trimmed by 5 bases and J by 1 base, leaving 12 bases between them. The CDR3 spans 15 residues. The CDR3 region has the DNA TGTGCCAGCAGTACCGACAGGTCATCTGGAAACACCATATATTTT. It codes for CASSTDRSSGNTIYF.

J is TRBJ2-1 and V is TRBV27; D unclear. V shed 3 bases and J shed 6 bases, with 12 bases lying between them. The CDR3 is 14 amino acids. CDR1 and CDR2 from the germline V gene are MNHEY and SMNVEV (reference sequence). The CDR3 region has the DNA TGTGCCAGCAGTTTGGAGCGCCGCCTCAATGAGCAGTTCTTC. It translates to CASSLERRLNEQFF.

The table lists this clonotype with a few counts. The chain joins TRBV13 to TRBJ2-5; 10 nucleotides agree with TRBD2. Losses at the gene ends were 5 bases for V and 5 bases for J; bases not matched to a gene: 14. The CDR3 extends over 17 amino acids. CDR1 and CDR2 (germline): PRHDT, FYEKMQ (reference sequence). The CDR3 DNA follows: TGTGCCAGCAGCCCCGGACTAGCGGCCCGGGAGGAGGAGACCCAGTACTTC. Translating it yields CASSPGLAAREEETQYF.

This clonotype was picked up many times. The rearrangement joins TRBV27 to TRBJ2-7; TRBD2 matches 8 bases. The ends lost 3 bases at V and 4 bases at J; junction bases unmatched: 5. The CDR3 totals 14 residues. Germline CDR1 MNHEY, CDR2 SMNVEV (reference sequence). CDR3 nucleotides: TGTGCCAGCAGTTTGAGCGGGAGTGGGTACGAGCAGTACTTC. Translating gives CASSLSGSGYEQYF.

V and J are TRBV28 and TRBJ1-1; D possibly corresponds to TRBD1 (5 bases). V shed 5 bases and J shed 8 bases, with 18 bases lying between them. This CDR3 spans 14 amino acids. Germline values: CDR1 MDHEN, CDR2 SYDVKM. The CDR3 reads CASSTVQETEEAFF. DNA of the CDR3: TGTGCCAGCAGTACCGTACAAGAGACAGAAGAAGCTTTCTTT. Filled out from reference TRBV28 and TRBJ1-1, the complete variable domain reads DVKVTQSSRYLVKRTGEKVFLECVQDMDHENMFWYRQDPGLGLRLIYFSYDVKMKEKGDIPEGYSVSREKKERFSLILESASTNQTSMYLCASSTVQETEEAFFGQGTRLTVV.

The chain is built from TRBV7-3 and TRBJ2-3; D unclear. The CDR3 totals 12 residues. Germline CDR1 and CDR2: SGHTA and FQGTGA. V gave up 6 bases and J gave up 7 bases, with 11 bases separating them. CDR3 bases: TGTGCCAGCAGTGAGGACGGACATACGCAGTATTTT. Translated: CASSEDGHTQYF. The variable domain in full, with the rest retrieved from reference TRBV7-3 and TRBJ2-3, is GAGVSQTPSNKVTEKGKYVELRCDPISGHTALYWYRQSLGQGPEFLIYFQGTGAADDSGLPNDRFFAVRPEGSVSTLKIQRTERGDSAVYLCASSEDGHTQYFGPGTRLTVL.

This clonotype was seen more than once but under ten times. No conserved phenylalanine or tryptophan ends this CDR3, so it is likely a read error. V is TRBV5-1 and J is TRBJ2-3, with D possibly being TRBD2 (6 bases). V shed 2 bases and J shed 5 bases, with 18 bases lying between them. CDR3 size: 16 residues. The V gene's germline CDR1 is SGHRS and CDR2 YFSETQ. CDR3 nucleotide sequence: TGCGCCAGCAGCTTATCGACGGGAGAAAGGGGAGATACGCAGTATCTT. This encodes CASSLSTGERGDTQYL.

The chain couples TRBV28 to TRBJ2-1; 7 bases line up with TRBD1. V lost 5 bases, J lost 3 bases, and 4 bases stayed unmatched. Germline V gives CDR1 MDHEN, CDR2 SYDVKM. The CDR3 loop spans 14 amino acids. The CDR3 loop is CASSGTDNYNEQFF. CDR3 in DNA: TGTGCCAGCAGTGGGACAGATAACTACAATGAGCAGTTCTTC.

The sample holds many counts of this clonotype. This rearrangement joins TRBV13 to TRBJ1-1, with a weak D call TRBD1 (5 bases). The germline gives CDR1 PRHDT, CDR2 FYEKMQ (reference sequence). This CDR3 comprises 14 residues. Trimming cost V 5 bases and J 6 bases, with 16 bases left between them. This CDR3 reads CASSPQDSIPEAFF. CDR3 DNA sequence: TGTGCCAGCAGCCCACAGGACTCAATTCCTGAAGCTTTCTTT.

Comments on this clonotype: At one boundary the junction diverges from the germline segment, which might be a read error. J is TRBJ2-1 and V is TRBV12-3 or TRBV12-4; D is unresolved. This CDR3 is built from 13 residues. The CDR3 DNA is TGTGCCAGCAGTTTAGGTCATCATGCCCAGTCTATCTTC. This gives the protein CASSLGHHAQSIF.

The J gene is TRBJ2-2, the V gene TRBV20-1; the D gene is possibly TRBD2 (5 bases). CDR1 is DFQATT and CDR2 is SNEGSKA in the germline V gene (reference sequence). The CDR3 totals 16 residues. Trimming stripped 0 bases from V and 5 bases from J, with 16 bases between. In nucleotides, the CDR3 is TGCAGTGCTAGAGACGAACTCCGGGGATGGACCGGGGAGCTGTTTTTT. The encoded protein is CSARDELRGWTGELFF.

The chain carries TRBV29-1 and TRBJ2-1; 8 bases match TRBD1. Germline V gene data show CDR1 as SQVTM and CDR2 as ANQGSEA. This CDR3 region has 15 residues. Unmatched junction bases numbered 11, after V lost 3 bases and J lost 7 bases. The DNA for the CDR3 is TGCAGCGTTGACTTGAGACAGGGGCTAAGGAATGAGCAGTTCTTC. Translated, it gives CSVDLRQGLRNEQFF.

The CDR3 DNA sequence: TGCAGCGCGGGGGGACGGACCAACACCGGGGAGCTGTTTTTT. Translated, it gives CSAGGRTNTGELFF. The chain uses TRBV29-1 and TRBJ2-2; 7 bases match TRBD2. Germline V gene sequence: CDR1 SQVTM, CDR2 ANQGSEA. Germline trimming cut 7 bases from V and 2 bases from J; bases unmatched to any gene: 7. There are 14 residues in the CDR3.

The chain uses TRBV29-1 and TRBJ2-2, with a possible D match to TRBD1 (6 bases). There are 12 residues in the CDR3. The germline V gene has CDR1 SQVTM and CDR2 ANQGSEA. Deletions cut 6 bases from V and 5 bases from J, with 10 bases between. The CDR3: CSVTGSTGELFF. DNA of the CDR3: TGCAGCGTCACAGGGTCGACCGGGGAGCTGTTTTTT.

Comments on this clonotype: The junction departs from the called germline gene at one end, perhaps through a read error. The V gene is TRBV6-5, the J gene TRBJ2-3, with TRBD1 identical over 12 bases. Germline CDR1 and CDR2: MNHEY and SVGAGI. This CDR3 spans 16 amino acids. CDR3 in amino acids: CASSYSGQGAADTQDF. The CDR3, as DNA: TGTGCCAGCAGTTACTCGGGACAGGGGGCTGCGGATACGCAGGATTTT.

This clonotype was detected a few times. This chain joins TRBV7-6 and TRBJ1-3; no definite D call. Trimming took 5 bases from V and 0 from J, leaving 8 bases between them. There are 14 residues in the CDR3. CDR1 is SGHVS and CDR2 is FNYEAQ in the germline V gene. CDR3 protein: CASSAGSSGNTIYF. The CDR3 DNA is TGTGCCAGCAGCGCGGGATCCTCTGGAAACACCATATATTTT.

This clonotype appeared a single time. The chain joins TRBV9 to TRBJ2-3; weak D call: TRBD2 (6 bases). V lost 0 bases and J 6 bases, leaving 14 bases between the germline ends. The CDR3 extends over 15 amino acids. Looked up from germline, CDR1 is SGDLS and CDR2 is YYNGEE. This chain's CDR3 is CASSVGRAPRDTQYF. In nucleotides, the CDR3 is TGTGCCAGCAGCGTAGGGAGGGCCCCTCGGGATACGCAGTATTTT.

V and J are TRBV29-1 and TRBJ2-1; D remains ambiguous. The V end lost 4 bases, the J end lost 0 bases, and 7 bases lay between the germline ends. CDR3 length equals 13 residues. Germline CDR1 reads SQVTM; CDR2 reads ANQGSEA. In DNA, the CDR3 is TGCAGCGTTGTGCCCCTCTCCTACAATGAGCAGTTCTTC. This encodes CSVVPLSYNEQFF.

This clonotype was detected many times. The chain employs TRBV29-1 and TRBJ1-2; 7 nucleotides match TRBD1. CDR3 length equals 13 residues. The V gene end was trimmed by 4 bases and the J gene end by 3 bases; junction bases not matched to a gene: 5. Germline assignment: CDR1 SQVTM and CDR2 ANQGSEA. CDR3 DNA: TGCAGCGTTGCTAACAGGGGCGACTATGGCTACACCTTC. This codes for CSVANRGDYGYTF.

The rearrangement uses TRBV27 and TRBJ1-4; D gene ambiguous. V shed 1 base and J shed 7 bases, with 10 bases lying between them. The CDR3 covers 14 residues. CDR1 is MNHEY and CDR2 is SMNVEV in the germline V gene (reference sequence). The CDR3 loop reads CASSLFIGGEKLFF. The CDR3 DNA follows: TGTGCCAGCAGTTTATTTATTGGTGGTGAAAAACTGTTTTTT.

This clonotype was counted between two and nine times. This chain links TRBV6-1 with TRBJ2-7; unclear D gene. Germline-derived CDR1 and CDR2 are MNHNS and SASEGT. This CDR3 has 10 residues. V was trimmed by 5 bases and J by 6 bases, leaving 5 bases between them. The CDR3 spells CASSRAEQYF. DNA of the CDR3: TGTGCCAGCAGTCGGGCCGAGCAGTACTTC.